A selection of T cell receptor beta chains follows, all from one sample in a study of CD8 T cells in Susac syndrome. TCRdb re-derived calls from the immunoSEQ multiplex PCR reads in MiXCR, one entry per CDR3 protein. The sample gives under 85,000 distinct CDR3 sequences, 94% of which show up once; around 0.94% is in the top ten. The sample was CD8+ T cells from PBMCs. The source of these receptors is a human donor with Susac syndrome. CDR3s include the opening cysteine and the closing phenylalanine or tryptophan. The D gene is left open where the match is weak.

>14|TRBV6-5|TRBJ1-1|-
TGTGCCAGCAGTTACTCGTCAGGGCGGATTGAAGCTTTCTTT
CASSYSSGRIEAFF
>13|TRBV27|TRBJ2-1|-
TGTGCCAGCAGAACTAAGGGTTGGTATGAGCAGTTCTTC
CASRTKGWYEQFF
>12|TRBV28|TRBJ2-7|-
TGTGCCAGCAGCCCAGCGGTGAGGGAGCAGTACTTC
CASSPAVREQYF
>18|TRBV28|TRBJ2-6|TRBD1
TGTGCCAGCAGTAGAAGTACAGGGGTCCTTACTGGGGCCAACGTCCTGACTTTC
CASSRSTGVLTGANVLTF
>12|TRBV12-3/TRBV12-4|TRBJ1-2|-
TGTGCCAGCAGTCCAGGGGTCTATGGCTACACCTTC
CASSPGVYGYTF
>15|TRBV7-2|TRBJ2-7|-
TGTGCCACCGACCCCGGCACAGTCGGGCCCCACGAGCAGTACTTC
CATDPGTVGPHEQYF
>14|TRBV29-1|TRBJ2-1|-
TGCAGCGTTGGACTTCGGGTACTGGGCAATGAGCAGTTCTTC
CSVGLRVLGNEQFF
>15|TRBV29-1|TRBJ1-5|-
TGCAGCGTTAGCACGGACTCCGTGGGCCCGCAGCCCCAGCATTTT
CSVSTDSVGPQPQHF
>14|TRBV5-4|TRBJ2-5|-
TGTGCCAGCAGCATAAGGACAGACCAAGAGACCCAGTACTTC
CASSIRTDQETQYF
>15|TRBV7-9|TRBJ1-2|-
TGTGCCAGCAGACCACCTAACAGGGATCTCTATGGCTACACCTTC
CASRPPNRDLYGYTF
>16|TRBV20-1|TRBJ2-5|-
TGCAGTGCTAGAGACTGGGAGACTTCAGAGGCGGAGACCCAGTACTTC
CSARDWETSEAETQYF
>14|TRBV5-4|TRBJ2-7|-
TGTGCCAGCAGCGTTGGAGGGGGCCAAAGCGAGCAGTACTTC
CASSVGGGQSEQYF
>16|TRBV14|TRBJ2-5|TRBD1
TGTGCCAGCAGCCTCCGGGACAGGGGACTCCAAGAGACCCAGTACTTC
CASSLRDRGLQETQYF
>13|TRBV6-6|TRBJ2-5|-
TGTGCCAGCAGTTATCTCGCGTTAGAGACCCAGTACTTC
CASSYLALETQYF
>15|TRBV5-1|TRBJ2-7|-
TGCGCCAGCAGCTTGGCAATCCTCGGGACCTACGAGCAGTACTTC
CASSLAILGTYEQYF
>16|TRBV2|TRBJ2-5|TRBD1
TGTGCCACCCACGAGGGGACAGCTATAACCCAAGAGACCCAGTACTTC
CATHEGTAITQETQYF
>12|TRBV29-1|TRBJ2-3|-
TGCAGCGTTGAAGAAAGAAGCGGTACGCAGTATTTT
CSVEERSGTQYF